The TCR beta chain under discussion was sequenced for a study of T cells in Graves' hyperthyroidism and ophthalmopathy. If no ophthalmopathy progression occurred within 18 months, Graves' hyperthyroidism was stable. Fresh peripheral blood, less than 11 ml of it, supplied the PBMCs. RNA transcripts served as the template for amplifying TCR beta CDR3 regions. In the first-round RT-PCR of the TCR CDR3, the HTBI primer set was used. One entry per CDR3 protein, called by TCRdb with MiXCR from the multiplex PCR reads. The sample has 460,000 or so distinct CDR3 sequences, 13% to 15% seen once. V shed 5 bases and J 6 bases; nucleotides not matched to a gene: 9. Germline CDR1 SGHAT, CDR2 FQNNGV. There are 14 residues in the CDR3. General study points: Peripheral blood also featured most of the thyroid clonotypes expanded above 0.001.

Details on this clonotype: Its antigen remains unidentified.

This receptor was obtained from a woman between 18 and 30 years old with Graves' hyperthyroidism. Sequencing was carried out using blood. The chain recombines TRBV11-2 with TRBJ2-7; 8 nucleotides line up with TRBD2. CDR3 nucleotides: TGTGCCAGCAGCACCCGGACTAGCAGCTCCGAGCAGTACTTC. Protein: CASSTRTSSSEQYF.